These T cell receptor beta chains were read from a single sample in a study of T cell responses to AZD1222 COVID-19 vaccine. TCRdb keeps only in-frame clones here, not all; method: immunoSEQ multiplex PCR. The sample lists roughly 140,000 clones; 90% were seen once. The source was peripheral blood, collected on day 0 of AZD1222 vaccination. All receptors derive from an adult in good health. Both conserved end residues are part of each CDR3. D genes are given only for firm matches. Some rows mark clone size as missing; the rest say once, few, many or name a class of expanded clone.

TRBJ2-3,TRBV7-7,.,.,TGTGCCAGCAGCTTCGTTCCGGTCAGGGACACAGATACGCAGTATTTT,CASSFVPVRDTDTQYF
TRBJ1-2,TRBV6-5,TRBD1,.,TGTGCCAGCAGGCTCGGGGCAGGGGGAACTGGCTACACCTTC,CASRLGAGGTGYTF
TRBJ1-6,TRBV3-1/TRBV3-2,.,.,TGTGCCAGCAGAATCAGCCAGGGAGGAAATTCACCCCTCCACTTT,CASRISQGGNSPLHF
TRBJ2-3,TRBV7-2,.,.,TGTGCCAGCAGCCAGCTAACCAATACGCAGTATTTT,CASSQLTNTQYF
TRBJ2-7,TRBV6-6,TRBD1,once,TGTGCCAGCAGACAGGGGGAGTACGAGCAGTACTTC,CASRQGEYEQYF
TRBJ2-2,TRBV16,TRBD2,few,TGTGCCAGCAGCCCTACGGGACTATTGAACACCGGGGAGCTGTTTTTT,CASSPTGLLNTGELFF
TRBJ1-3,TRBV27,TRBD1,.,TGTGCCAGCAGTCCGTCCCGGGACAGGGAAATTCTAGGAAACACCATATATTTT,CASSPSRDREILGNTIYF
TRBJ2-1,TRBV6-5,TRBD1,.,TGTGCCAGCAGTCCCGGGACAGGGGATGACAATGAGCAGTTCTTC,CASSPGTGDDNEQFF
TRBJ1-3,TRBV28,TRBD1,.,TGTGCCAGCCAAAACTCGCAGGGGGGGACCTCTGGAAACACCATATATTTT,CASQNSQGGTSGNTIYF
TRBJ2-7,TRBV24-1,.,.,TGTGCCACCTCCGGGACTGGCTCCTACGAGCAGTACTTC,CATSGTGSYEQYF
TRBJ1-6,TRBV4-2,.,.,TGTGCCAGCAGCCAAGATCATGGGGGGGGTAGGTCACCCCTCCACTTT,CASSQDHGGGRSPLHF